These T cell receptor beta chains were read from a single sample in a study of cytomegalovirus exposure and HLA in healthy donors. Sequencing used immunoSEQ multiplex PCR; TCRdb keeps in-frame clones, though not all of them. Among tens of thousands of clones, about four fifths were seen once, and the ten largest hold under 3.5%. The sequenced sample was PBMCs. These receptors all come from a woman in her late teens or twenties in good health and CMV-seronegative. Each CDR3 is given with its conserved first and last residue. D genes are given only for firm matches. Clone size is shown for a subset of rows, as once, few, many or a class of expanded clone.

cdr3_aa: CASSGTGSGEQYF; cdr3_nt: TGTGCCAGCAGCGGGACAGGGTCGGGCGAGCAGTACTTC; cdr3_length: 13; clone_size: NA; j_call: TRBJ2-7; d_call: TRBD1; v_call: TRBV11-3
cdr3_aa: CASSLGTGGEQYF; cdr3_nt: TGCGCCAGCAGCTTGGGGACAGGGGGGGAGCAGTACTTC; cdr3_length: 13; clone_size: NA; j_call: TRBJ2-7; d_call: TRBD1; v_call: TRBV5-1
cdr3_aa: CAWSHAWDRGETQYF; cdr3_nt: TGTGCCTGGAGTCACGCCTGGGACAGGGGGGAGACCCAGTACTTC; cdr3_length: 15; clone_size: NA; j_call: TRBJ2-5; d_call: TRBD1; v_call: TRBV30
cdr3_aa: CASRRDRAVDTQYF; cdr3_nt: TGTGCCAGCAGGAGGGACAGGGCAGTAGATACGCAGTATTTT; cdr3_length: 14; clone_size: NA; j_call: TRBJ2-3; d_call: TRBD1; v_call: TRBV28
cdr3_aa: CASSLSPDRSRSPLHF; cdr3_nt: TGTGCCAGCAGTTTATCTCCCGACAGGTCACGATCACCCCTCCACTTT; cdr3_length: 16; clone_size: NA; j_call: TRBJ1-6; d_call: NA; v_call: TRBV27
cdr3_aa: CASSQDRGFRTGELFF; cdr3_nt: TGCGCCAGCAGCCAAGACCGAGGGTTCCGAACCGGGGAGCTGTTTTTT; cdr3_length: 16; clone_size: few; j_call: TRBJ2-2; d_call: NA; v_call: TRBV4-1
cdr3_aa: CASSPQGQGKYEQYF; cdr3_nt: TGTGCCAGCAGCCCGCAGGGACAGGGAAAGTACGAGCAGTACTTC; cdr3_length: 15; clone_size: NA; j_call: TRBJ2-7; d_call: TRBD1; v_call: TRBV7-9
cdr3_aa: CSVEDRVNTGELFF; cdr3_nt: TGCAGCGTTGAGGACAGGGTTAACACCGGGGAGCTGTTTTTT; cdr3_length: 14; clone_size: once; j_call: TRBJ2-2; d_call: TRBD1; v_call: TRBV29-1
cdr3_aa: CASSPRTGDYAYNSPLHF; cdr3_nt: TGTGCCAGCAGCCCCCGGACAGGGGATTACGCCTATAATTCACCCCTCCACTTT; cdr3_length: 18; clone_size: NA; j_call: TRBJ1-6; d_call: TRBD1; v_call: TRBV27
cdr3_aa: CASSSLGQGAYEQYF; cdr3_nt: TGTGCCAGCAGTTCCCTTGGACAGGGGGCTTACGAGCAGTACTTC; cdr3_length: 15; clone_size: NA; j_call: TRBJ2-7; d_call: TRBD1; v_call: TRBV28
cdr3_aa: CASSPPVLILRHEQYF; cdr3_nt: TGTGCCAGCAGTCCCCCTGTCCTAATCCTGAGGCACGAGCAGTACTTC; cdr3_length: 16; clone_size: NA; j_call: TRBJ2-7; d_call: NA; v_call: TRBV28
cdr3_aa: CSVDGLAGVPETQYF; cdr3_nt: TGCAGCGTTGATGGACTAGCGGGAGTCCCAGAGACCCAGTACTTC; cdr3_length: 15; clone_size: NA; j_call: TRBJ2-5; d_call: TRBD2; v_call: TRBV29-1
cdr3_aa: CASSWGPLRNYGYTF; cdr3_nt: TGTGCCAGCAGTTGGGGCCCACTACGCAACTATGGCTACACCTTC; cdr3_length: 15; clone_size: few; j_call: TRBJ1-2; d_call: NA; v_call: TRBV27
cdr3_aa: CASSGTSWGVAKNIQYF; cdr3_nt: TGTGCCAGTTCCGGGACTAGCTGGGGCGTAGCCAAAAACATTCAGTACTTC; cdr3_length: 17; clone_size: NA; j_call: TRBJ2-4; d_call: TRBD2; v_call: TRBV11-2
cdr3_aa: CASSSWGASSYEQYF; cdr3_nt: TGTGCCAGCAGTTCCTGGGGAGCTAGCTCCTACGAGCAGTACTTC; cdr3_length: 15; clone_size: NA; j_call: TRBJ2-7; d_call: NA; v_call: TRBV28
cdr3_aa: CASSQDRRTEAFF; cdr3_nt: TGTGCCAGCAGCCAAGATAGGCGGACTGAAGCTTTCTTT; cdr3_length: 13; clone_size: NA; j_call: TRBJ1-1; d_call: NA; v_call: TRBV4-2
cdr3_aa: CASSYQGNGYTF; cdr3_nt: TGTGCCAGCAGCTACCAGGGCAATGGCTACACCTTC; cdr3_length: 12; clone_size: NA; j_call: TRBJ1-2; d_call: NA; v_call: TRBV7-8
cdr3_aa: CASSRLGGQGRNQPQHF; cdr3_nt: TGCGCCAGCAGCCGCCTGGGCGGACAGGGGAGGAATCAGCCCCAGCATTTT; cdr3_length: 17; clone_size: NA; j_call: TRBJ1-5; d_call: TRBD1; v_call: TRBV4-1
cdr3_aa: CASSPRLAGVPYQETQYF; cdr3_nt: TGTGCCAGCAGTCCTCGACTAGCGGGAGTGCCGTACCAAGAGACCCAGTACTTC; cdr3_length: 18; clone_size: NA; j_call: TRBJ2-5; d_call: TRBD2; v_call: TRBV28
cdr3_aa: CASSDSAGVGYNEQFF; cdr3_nt: TGTGCCAGCAGTGACTCCGCGGGAGTGGGATACAATGAGCAGTTCTTC; cdr3_length: 16; clone_size: NA; j_call: TRBJ2-1; d_call: TRBD2; v_call: TRBV6-4
cdr3_aa: CASSLSGAETQYF; cdr3_nt: TGTGCCAGCAGCTTAAGCGGGGCCGAGACCCAGTACTTC; cdr3_length: 13; clone_size: NA; j_call: TRBJ2-5; d_call: TRBD2; v_call: TRBV5-4
cdr3_aa: CASSTGLAGDLQLYNEQFF; cdr3_nt: TGTGCCAGCAGCACCGGACTAGCGGGAGATCTTCAATTATACAATGAGCAGTTCTTC; cdr3_length: 19; clone_size: NA; j_call: TRBJ2-1; d_call: TRBD2; v_call: TRBV5-8
cdr3_aa: CARGTSGGYGYTF; cdr3_nt: TGTGCCAGAGGGACCTCGGGGGGCTATGGCTACACCTTC; cdr3_length: 13; clone_size: NA; j_call: TRBJ1-2; d_call: NA; v_call: TRBV2
cdr3_aa: CASSTDRVNTEAFF; cdr3_nt: TGTGCCAGTAGCACCGACAGGGTGAACACTGAAGCTTTCTTT; cdr3_length: 14; clone_size: NA; j_call: TRBJ1-1; d_call: TRBD1; v_call: TRBV19
cdr3_aa: CASSQDGVGAFF; cdr3_nt: TGTGCCAGCAGCCAGGACGGGGTCGGTGCTTTCTTT; cdr3_length: 12; clone_size: once; j_call: TRBJ1-1; d_call: NA; v_call: TRBV5-4
cdr3_aa: CASSSLPGGYQPQHF; cdr3_nt: TGTGCCAGCAGTTCCCTGCCAGGGGGTTATCAGCCCCAGCATTTT; cdr3_length: 15; clone_size: NA; j_call: TRBJ1-5; d_call: TRBD1; v_call: TRBV6-6
cdr3_aa: CASTRGRGYNEQFF; cdr3_nt: TGTGCCAGTACCAGAGGGCGGGGATACAATGAGCAGTTCTTC; cdr3_length: 14; clone_size: NA; j_call: TRBJ2-1; d_call: NA; v_call: TRBV19
cdr3_aa: CSVEDWAGTNEKLFF; cdr3_nt: TGCAGCGTCGAGGACTGGGCGGGCACTAATGAAAAACTGTTTTTT; cdr3_length: 15; clone_size: NA; j_call: TRBJ1-4; d_call: NA; v_call: TRBV29-1
cdr3_aa: CASISGTGGLGTEAFF; cdr3_nt: TGTGCCAGTATTAGCGGGACAGGGGGTTTGGGCACTGAAGCTTTCTTT; cdr3_length: 16; clone_size: NA; j_call: TRBJ1-1; d_call: TRBD1; v_call: TRBV19
cdr3_aa: CASSREGYEQYF; cdr3_nt: TGTGCCAGCTCACGGGAGGGCTACGAGCAGTACTTC; cdr3_length: 12; clone_size: NA; j_call: TRBJ2-7; d_call: TRBD2; v_call: TRBV18
cdr3_aa: CASSKDAHVLSSPLHF; cdr3_nt: TGTGCCAGCAGCAAAGATGCGCACGTCTTAAGTTCACCCCTCCACTTT; cdr3_length: 16; clone_size: NA; j_call: TRBJ1-6; d_call: NA; v_call: TRBV21-1
cdr3_aa: CASSQDRRGFGYGYTF; cdr3_nt: TGCGCCAGCAGCCAAGATCGTAGGGGCTTTGGCTATGGCTACACCTTC; cdr3_length: 16; clone_size: NA; j_call: TRBJ1-2; d_call: NA; v_call: TRBV4-1
cdr3_aa: CASGVYEQYF; cdr3_nt: TGTGCCTCGGGAGTCTACGAGCAGTACTTC; cdr3_length: 10; clone_size: NA; j_call: TRBJ2-7; d_call: NA; v_call: TRBV30
cdr3_aa: CASSKTGNTEAFF; cdr3_nt: TGTGCCAGTAGTAAGACAGGGAACACTGAAGCTTTCTTT; cdr3_length: 13; clone_size: NA; j_call: TRBJ1-1; d_call: NA; v_call: TRBV19
cdr3_aa: CASSSGTANQPQHF; cdr3_nt: TGTGCCAGCAGCTCAGGGACAGCTAATCAGCCCCAGCATTTT; cdr3_length: 14; clone_size: NA; j_call: TRBJ1-5; d_call: TRBD1; v_call: TRBV7-9
cdr3_aa: CASSPDRAPSPLHF; cdr3_nt: TGTGCCAGCAGTCCCGACAGGGCACCATCACCCCTCCACTTT; cdr3_length: 14; clone_size: NA; j_call: TRBJ1-6; d_call: TRBD1; v_call: TRBV2
cdr3_aa: CASSPKWRDSDTQYF; cdr3_nt: TGTGCCAGCAGTCCCAAATGGCGGGATTCAGATACGCAGTATTTT; cdr3_length: 15; clone_size: NA; j_call: TRBJ2-3; d_call: NA; v_call: TRBV27
cdr3_aa: CASSERGLGYTF; cdr3_nt: TGTGCCAGCAGTGAACGAGGGTTGGGCTACACCTTC; cdr3_length: 12; clone_size: NA; j_call: TRBJ1-2; d_call: NA; v_call: TRBV6-1
cdr3_aa: CASSSTPAGPLDEQFF; cdr3_nt: TGTGCCAGCAGTTCCACCCCGGCAGGTCCCCTCGATGAGCAGTTCTTC; cdr3_length: 16; clone_size: NA; j_call: TRBJ2-1; d_call: NA; v_call: TRBV27
cdr3_aa: CASNPTSGKETQYF; cdr3_nt: TGTGCCAGCAATCCAACTAGCGGAAAAGAGACCCAGTACTTC; cdr3_length: 14; clone_size: NA; j_call: TRBJ2-5; d_call: TRBD2; v_call: TRBV2
cdr3_aa: CASGPYNRVRGLHTEAFF; cdr3_nt: TGTGCCAGCGGTCCCTACAACAGGGTAAGGGGCCTGCACACTGAAGCTTTCTTT; cdr3_length: 18; clone_size: NA; j_call: TRBJ1-1; d_call: NA; v_call: TRBV27
cdr3_aa: CASSVSPSGATSYEQYF; cdr3_nt: TGTGCCAGCAGCGTAAGTCCCAGCGGGGCCACCTCCTACGAGCAGTACTTC; cdr3_length: 17; clone_size: once; j_call: TRBJ2-7; d_call: TRBD2; v_call: TRBV9
cdr3_aa: CAITSGASYNEQFF; cdr3_nt: TGTGCCATCACTAGCGGTGCATCCTACAATGAGCAGTTCTTC; cdr3_length: 14; clone_size: NA; j_call: TRBJ2-1; d_call: TRBD2; v_call: TRBV10-3
cdr3_aa: CASSVGQALSSSGNTIYF; cdr3_nt: TGTGCCAGCAGCGTGGGACAGGCGCTCAGTTCTTCTGGAAACACCATATATTTT; cdr3_length: 18; clone_size: NA; j_call: TRBJ1-3; d_call: TRBD1; v_call: TRBV9
cdr3_aa: CSARTGNQHF; cdr3_nt: TGCAGTGCCCGAACCGGGAACCAGCATTTT; cdr3_length: 10; clone_size: few; j_call: TRBJ1-5; d_call: NA; v_call: TRBV20-1
cdr3_aa: CASSSGVSLSDSYEQYF; cdr3_nt: TGTGCCAGCAGCTCCGGGGTCTCCCTGAGCGACTCCTACGAGCAGTACTTC; cdr3_length: 17; clone_size: few; j_call: TRBJ2-7; d_call: NA; v_call: TRBV11-3
cdr3_aa: CASSPGQGALYEQYF; cdr3_nt: TGTGCCAGCAGCCCGGGACAGGGGGCTCTCTACGAGCAGTACTTC; cdr3_length: 15; clone_size: few; j_call: TRBJ2-7; d_call: TRBD1; v_call: TRBV6-1
cdr3_aa: CASSLVGLAGEEQYF; cdr3_nt: TGTGCCAGCAGCTTAGTAGGTCTAGCGGGAGAAGAGCAGTACTTC; cdr3_length: 15; clone_size: NA; j_call: TRBJ2-7; d_call: TRBD2; v_call: TRBV7-9
cdr3_aa: CASTRGAGEQYF; cdr3_nt: TGTGCCAGCACCCGGGGGGCCGGCGAGCAGTACTTC; cdr3_length: 12; clone_size: NA; j_call: TRBJ2-7; d_call: NA; v_call: TRBV11-2
cdr3_aa: CASSFRGGYTF; cdr3_nt: TGTGCCAGCAGCTTCAGGGGAGGCTACACCTTC; cdr3_length: 11; clone_size: NA; j_call: TRBJ1-2; d_call: NA; v_call: TRBV7-2
cdr3_aa: CATRTGTENNSPLHF; cdr3_nt: TGTGCCACTCGAACCGGGACAGAAAATAATTCACCCCTCCACTTT; cdr3_length: 15; clone_size: few; j_call: TRBJ1-6; d_call: TRBD1; v_call: TRBV2
cdr3_aa: CSASGVGAQHF; cdr3_nt: TGCAGTGCTAGCGGGGTAGGAGCCCAGCATTTT; cdr3_length: 11; clone_size: NA; j_call: TRBJ1-5; d_call: NA; v_call: TRBV20-1
cdr3_aa: CASSLDRAMNTEAFF; cdr3_nt: TGCGCCAGCAGCTTGGACAGGGCGATGAACACTGAAGCTTTCTTT; cdr3_length: 15; clone_size: NA; j_call: TRBJ1-1; d_call: NA; v_call: TRBV5-1
cdr3_aa: CASSFRTGGGSGQPQHF; cdr3_nt: TGTGCCAGCAGCTTCAGAACAGGGGGGGGGAGTGGTCAGCCCCAGCATTTT; cdr3_length: 17; clone_size: NA; j_call: TRBJ1-5; d_call: TRBD1; v_call: TRBV7-2